The present T cell receptor (beta chain) was sequenced within a study of blood T cell repertoires in COVID-19. Background on the study: From T cells, B-cell-depleted T cells, or PBMCs came the material, which was cDNA or gDNA.

Germline V gives CDR1 SGHAT, CDR2 FQNNGV. Trimming removed 5 bases at V and 3 bases at J, with 4 bases between. The CDR3 contains 11 residues. Original handling: Amplification of reference gene primers provided the estimated nucleated cell counts. Profiled with immunoSEQ multiplex PCR; TCRdb holds only in-frame clones, not every one. That table gives V, J and clone size, and the DNA gave D and trimming. The profile shows approximately 250,000 clones, approximately 84% of them singletons. The chain links TRBV11-2 to TRBJ1-1; the D is unclear. Sequenced sample: peripheral blood. This TCR was sampled from a human donor in a cohort sampled during active COVID-19. The CDR3 sequence: CASSVDTEAFF. The CDR3 DNA follows: TGTGCCAGCAGCGTCGACACTGAAGCTTTCTTT. Looking up the rest from reference TRBV11-2 and TRBJ1-1 gives the full variable domain: EAGVAQSPRYKIIEKRQSVAFWCNPISGHATLYWYQQILGQGPKLLIQFQNNGVVDDSQLPKDRFSAERLKGVDSTLKIQPAKLEDSAVYLCASSVDTEAFFGQGTRLTVV.